This TCR beta chain was sequenced for a study of beta chain features in type 1 diabetes. Notes on the study in general: Significant though moderate, a shortening of TCRB CDR3s appeared in all four CD4+ subsets of Type 1 diabetes patients.

What was sequenced were expressed TCRB transcripts, since all of the isolated RNA had been reverse transcribed. TCRdb keeps only in-frame clones here, not all; method: immunoSEQ multiplex PCR. The data hold over 40,000 clones, with about 66% observed a single time. The CDR3 is made up of 13 amino acids. V was pared by 4 bases and J by 0 bases, with 8 bases between. Germline V lookup: CDR1 SQVTM, CDR2 ANQGSEA. Comment on this clone: Its target is not known.

Sequencing was done on a sample of Tregs from blood. The V and J genes are TRBV29-1 and TRBJ2-3; D uncertain. This clonotype originated in a woman younger than 35 with type 1 diabetes. As DNA, the CDR3 is TGCAGCGTTGCAACTTCTAGCACAGATACGCAGTATTTT. This sequence encodes CSVATSSTDTQYF.